Listed here are 15 T cell receptor beta chains from one sample, sequenced in a study of Graves' ophthalmopathy and Graves' hyperthyroidism (dated by TCRdb to the late 2010s). TCRdb lists the instrument as Illumina HiSeq 2000. For repertoire sequencing, TCR beta CDR3 regions were amplified from RNA transcripts. The first round of RT-PCR was done with HTBI primers and the Qiagen OneStep RT-PCR kit, and was followed by a second round of multiplex PCR, then size selection and purification. TCRdb reanalyzed the raw reads on its own, using fastp at Q25 for trimming and MiXCR for clone calling, and kept in-frame beta chains. Rows are unified per CDR3 protein, each entry keeping the most common DNA and genes. This sample comprises some 750,000 distinct CDR3 sequences, approximately 40% of them detected only once. The ten largest clones take up approximately 46% of the sample. The sequenced sample consisted of peripheral blood. The source is an adult man with Graves' ophthalmopathy.

There are a few counts of this clonotype. V gene TRBV7-9 combines with J gene TRBJ1-6; D ambiguous. Germline assignment: CDR1 SEHNR and CDR2 FQNEAQ (reference sequence). With 5 bases removed from V and 7 bases from J, the gap between germline ends came to 12 bases. The CDR3 runs 14 residues. The CDR3 bases are TGTGCCAGCAGCGCGACCTGGGGAAATTCACCCCTCCACTTT. Its protein product is CASSATWGNSPLHF.

This clonotype was seen at least ten times. The chain links TRBV6-6 to TRBJ1-4, with D uncertain. V lost 5 bases and J 7 bases, leaving 11 bases between the germline ends. Germline V CDR1 and CDR2: MNHNY, SVGAGI (reference sequence). CDR3 length: 13 amino acids. CDR3 DNA sequence: TGTGCCAGCAGTGATGGGCCGCTTGAAAAACTGTTTTTT. Protein sequence: CASSDGPLEKLFF.

This clonotype was seen ten or more times. The chain couples TRBV10-1 to TRBJ1-2; D is unclear. Germline V lookup: CDR1 WNHNN, CDR2 SYGVQD (reference sequence). The CDR3 has 13 amino acids. V lost 5 bases and J lost 3, with 10 bases in between. In DNA form, the CDR3 reads TGCGCCAGCAGTCTAGACCCGGACTATGGCTACACCTTC. It specifies CASSLDPDYGYTF.

The chain uses TRBV7-9 and TRBJ2-7; the D gene is possibly TRBD2 (6 bases). The CDR3 contains 17 residues. V shed 6 bases and J shed 0 bases, with 21 bases lying between them. Germline CDR1 reads SEHNR; CDR2 reads FQNEAQ (reference sequence). CDR3 in DNA: TGTGCCAGCAGTTTGTTCATCGGGAGAGGGAGCTCCTACGAGCAGTACTTC. Translation gives CASSLFIGRGSSYEQYF.

This clonotype came up many times. V is TRBV10-3 and J is TRBJ1-2, with 7 bases fitting TRBD1. There are 18 residues in the CDR3. CDR1 ENHRY and CDR2 SYGVKD come from the germline V gene. The ends lost 8 bases at V and 0 bases at J; junction bases unmatched: 18. CDR3 coding DNA: TGTGCCATCGCCGTTCAAACAGGGGCCGACGGATCTAACTATGGCTACACCTTC. It is translated as CAIAVQTGADGSNYGYTF.

This clonotype was counted a few times. The chain carries TRBV11-1 and TRBJ2-5; D might be TRBD2 (6 bases). Looked up from germline, CDR1 is SGHAT and CDR2 is FQDESV (reference sequence). The CDR3 is 17 residues long. Trimming left V 5 bases short and J 5 bases short, with 24 bases between. CDR3: CASSRLGSQWREETQYF. CDR3 DNA: TGTGCCAGCAGCCGACTGGGGAGCCAGTGGAGGGAGGAGACCCAGTACTTC.

This clonotype was recorded many times. This chain links TRBV7-9 with TRBJ2-5; TRBD2 might be the D (6 bases). Trimming pared 1 base from V and 5 bases from J, leaving 14 bases between. Germline CDR1 reads SEHNR; CDR2 reads FQNEAQ (reference sequence). The CDR3 consists of 15 residues. CDR3 in DNA: TGTGCCAGCAGCTTAGGGGTCCGGAGGGAGGAGACCCAGTACTTC. It is translated as CASSLGVRREETQYF.

This clonotype was seen a handful of times. V gene TRBV6-6 combines with J gene TRBJ1-1; 9 nucleotides agree with TRBD1. The ends lost 6 bases at V and 1 base at J; junction bases unmatched: 6. The germline V gene has CDR1 MNHNY and CDR2 SVGAGI (reference sequence). This CDR3 has 15 residues. The CDR3 loop is CASSQKGQGNTEAFF. The CDR3 DNA is TGTGCCAGCAGCCAAAAGGGACAGGGGAACACTGAAGCTTTCTTT.

This clonotype was seen only a few times. This chain connects TRBV11-2 to TRBJ1-2; TRBD1 is a possible D gene (5 bases). Trimming pared 0 bases from V and 4 bases from J, leaving 12 bases between. Germline CDR1 and CDR2: SGHAT and FQNNGV. This CDR3 region has 15 residues. The CDR3 sequence: CASSLDRGVRYGYTF. The CDR3 DNA reads as TGTGCCAGCAGCTTAGACCGGGGGGTCCGCTATGGCTACACCTTC.

This clonotype showed up just a few times. This sequence joins TRBV6-1 and TRBJ1-5; no reliable D call. Germline CDR1 reads MNHNS; CDR2 reads SASEGT. CDR3 length: 15 amino acids. Trimming stripped 2 bases from V and 4 bases from J, with 12 bases between. The CDR3 sequence: CASSELPNYNQPQHF. DNA of the CDR3: TGTGCCAGCAGTGAACTCCCTAATTATAATCAGCCCCAGCATTTT.

Comments on this clonotype: Germline is not matched at one junction end, which may reflect a read error. The chain links TRBV7-9 to TRBJ2-2; the D gene is possibly TRBD1 (6 bases). The CDR3 is 15 amino acids. Germline V gene sequence: CDR1 SEHNR, CDR2 FQNEAQ (reference sequence). The CDR3 loop is CVSSIKDRNTGELFF. For the CDR3, the DNA is TGTGTCAGCAGCATAAAGGACAGAAACACCGGGGAGCTGTTTTTT.

The chain uses TRBV12-3 or TRBV12-4 and TRBJ2-5; 8 nucleotides align to TRBD1. The CDR3 sequence is 13 residues long. The ends lost 5 bases at V and 9 bases at J; junction bases unmatched: 8. The chain's CDR3 is CASSPTGGQPQYF. DNA of the CDR3: TGTGCCAGCAGTCCTACAGGGGGGCAGCCCCAGTACTTC.

This clonotype occurred a few times. This sequence joins TRBV7-2 and TRBJ1-5; D is uncertain. CDR3 length: 15 amino acids. Trimming pared 5 bases from V and 2 bases from J, leaving 13 bases between. Per the germline V gene, CDR1 is SGHTA and CDR2 is FQGNSA. The chain's CDR3 is CASSPAPRGNQPQHF. Written as DNA, the CDR3 is TGTGCCAGCAGCCCGGCCCCGCGGGGCAATCAGCCCCAGCATTTT.

The chain uses TRBV10-3 and TRBJ2-7; 9 bases line up with TRBD1. The CDR3 has 14 amino acids. The V and J ends lost 10 bases and 6 bases, in that order; junction bases with no gene match: 13. Germline V gene sequence: CDR1 ENHRY, CDR2 SYGVKD. The CDR3 spells CASPPGTGLGEQYF. The CDR3 coding sequence is TGTGCCAGCCCTCCGGGGACAGGGCTAGGCGAGCAGTACTTC.

This clonotype has at least ten counts. The chain is built from TRBV9 and TRBJ2-1; TRBD2 is a possible D gene (6 bases). V lost 0 bases and J 8 bases, leaving 12 bases between the germline ends. Germline loops: CDR1 SGDLS, CDR2 YYNGEE. The CDR3 spans 14 residues. CDR3 sequence: CASSVVGWGDEQFF. The CDR3 region has the DNA TGTGCCAGCAGCGTAGTGGGTTGGGGGGATGAGCAGTTCTTC.